The 8 T cell receptor beta chains listed next were all sequenced from one sample in a study of blood T cells in healthy people across ages. With a J-beta primer mix and a sample-barcoded 5' primer, a second PCR ran roughly 7 to 11 cycles. From the 5' RACE reads, TCRdb called clonotypes with MiXCR, one entry per CDR3 protein. This table holds over 950,000 distinct CDR3 sequences, roughly two fifths found once. Sequenced: blood. The receptors shown here come from a man aged 18 to 30 in good health.

The chain combines TRBV20-1 with TRBJ2-1; 14 bases are a match to TRBD2. There are 18 residues in the CDR3. Per germline, CDR1 DFQATT and CDR2 SNEGSKA (reference sequence). V trimming: 1 base; J trimming: 1 base; junction bases outside the gene matches: 6. As DNA, the CDR3 is TGCAGTGCTAGAGCCCCGACTAGCGGGGGGGCGTCCTACAATGAGCAGTTCTTC. This sequence encodes CSARAPTSGGASYNEQFF.

The CDR3: CSARGVRSRNQPQHF. In DNA form, the CDR3 reads TGCAGTGCTAGGGGTGTTCGCAGCAGAAATCAGCCCCAGCATTTT. The rearrangement links TRBV20-1 to TRBJ1-5, with unresolved D. Germline V CDR1 and CDR2: DFQATT, SNEGSKA (reference sequence). This CDR3 comprises 15 residues. Trimming removed 3 bases at V and 4 bases at J, with 16 bases between.

This clonotype was recorded a few times. V gene TRBV10-3 combines with J gene TRBJ1-2; D uncertain. The ends were cut back, 4 bases at V and 1 base at J, with 16 bases in the middle. CDR3 length: 16 residues. Germline lookup yields CDR1 ENHRY and CDR2 SYGVKD. CDR3 residues: CAISGERLARNYGYTF. The CDR3 nucleotides are TGTGCCATCAGTGGGGAGAGACTCGCGCGTAACTATGGCTACACCTTC.

This clonotype was seen repeatedly, ten times or more. The chain has TRBV20-1 and TRBJ2-6; no firm D call. The germline V gene has CDR1 DFQATT and CDR2 SNEGSKA (reference sequence). Trimming stripped 5 bases from V and 0 bases from J, with 5 bases between. The CDR3 covers 13 residues. The CDR3 DNA reads TGCAGTGCTTACAACTCTGGGGCCAACGTCCTGACTTTC. This sequence encodes CSAYNSGANVLTF.

The rearrangement links TRBV7-6 to TRBJ2-4; TRBD2 matches 11 bases. With the DNA end fitting TRBJ2-5 better, the J assignment may be wrong. CDR3 length: 17 amino acids. CDR1 is SGHVS, CDR2 FNYEAQ, per germline. The CDR3 DNA follows: TGTGCCAGCAGCTCGCTTAGCGGGGGGGCCAGGTTAGAGACCCAGTACTTC. Residues: CASSSLSGGARLETQYF.

The DNA for the CDR3 is TGCAGTGCTAGGGATCCGCACAGGATCTACAATGAGCAGTTCTTC. It encodes CSARDPHRIYNEQFF. This chain links TRBV20-1 with TRBJ2-1; maybe TRBD1 (5 bases). V lost 3 bases, J lost 3 bases, and 15 bases lay in between. The CDR3 loop spans 15 amino acids. CDR1 is DFQATT, CDR2 SNEGSKA, per germline (reference sequence).

This clonotype was found a few times. The rearrangement joins TRBV5-1 to TRBJ2-3; 13 bases map to TRBD2. The germline CDR1 and CDR2 sequences are SGHRS and YFSETQ. The CDR3 is 17 amino acids. Germline trimming cut 6 bases from V and 2 bases from J; bases unmatched to any gene: 9. CDR3 sequence (DNA): TGCGCCAGCAAAGGGACTAGCGGGGTTATTAACACAGATACGCAGTATTTT. Its protein product is CASKGTSGVINTDTQYF. The complete variable domain, with remaining parts taken from reference TRBV5-1 and TRBJ2-3, reads KAGVTQTPRYLIKTRGQQVTLSCSPISGHRSVSWYQQTPGQGLQFLFEYFSETQRNKGNFPGRFSGRQFSNSRSEMNVSTLELGDSALYLCASKGTSGVINTDTQYFGPGTRLTVL.

This chain joins TRBV24-1 and TRBJ2-3; 10 positions match TRBD1. V shed 6 bases, J shed 6 bases, and the junction held 11 bases outside the gene matches. The CDR3 runs 16 residues. CDR1 and CDR2 (germline): KGHDR, SFDVKD. CDR3 DNA: TGTGCCACCAGTTCTGAGGGACAGGGGTTCTGGGATACGCAGTATTTT. Protein sequence: CATSSEGQGFWDTQYF.